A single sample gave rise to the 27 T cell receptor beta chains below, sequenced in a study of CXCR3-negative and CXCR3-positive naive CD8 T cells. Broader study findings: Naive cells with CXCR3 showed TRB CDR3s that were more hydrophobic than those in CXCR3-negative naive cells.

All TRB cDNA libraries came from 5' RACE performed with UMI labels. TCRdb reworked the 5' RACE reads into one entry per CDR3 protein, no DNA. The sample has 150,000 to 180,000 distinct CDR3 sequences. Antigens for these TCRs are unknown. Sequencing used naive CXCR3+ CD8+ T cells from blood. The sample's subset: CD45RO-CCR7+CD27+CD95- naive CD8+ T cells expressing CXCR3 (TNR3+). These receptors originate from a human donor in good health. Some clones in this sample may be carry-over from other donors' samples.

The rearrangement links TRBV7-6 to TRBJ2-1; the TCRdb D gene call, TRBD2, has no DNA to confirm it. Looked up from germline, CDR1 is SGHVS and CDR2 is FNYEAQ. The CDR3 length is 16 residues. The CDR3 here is CASSFKRERRDEEQFF.

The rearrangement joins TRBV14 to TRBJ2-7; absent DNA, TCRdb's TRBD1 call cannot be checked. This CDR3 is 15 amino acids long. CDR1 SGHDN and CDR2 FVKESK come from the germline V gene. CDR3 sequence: CASSQDKSGGTEQYF.

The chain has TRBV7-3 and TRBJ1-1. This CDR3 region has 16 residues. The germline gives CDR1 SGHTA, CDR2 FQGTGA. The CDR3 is CASSLRTAFRNTEAFF. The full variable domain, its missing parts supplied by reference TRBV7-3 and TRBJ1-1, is GAGVSQTPSNKVTEKGKYVELRCDPISGHTALYWYRQSLGQGPEFLIYFQGTGAADDSGLPNDRFFAVRPEGSVSTLKIQRTERGDSAVYLCASSLRTAFRNTEAFFGQGTRLTVV.

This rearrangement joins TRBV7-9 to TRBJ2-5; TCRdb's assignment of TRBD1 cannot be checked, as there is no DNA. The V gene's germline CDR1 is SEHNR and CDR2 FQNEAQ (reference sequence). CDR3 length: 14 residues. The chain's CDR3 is CASSHTGGGETQYF.

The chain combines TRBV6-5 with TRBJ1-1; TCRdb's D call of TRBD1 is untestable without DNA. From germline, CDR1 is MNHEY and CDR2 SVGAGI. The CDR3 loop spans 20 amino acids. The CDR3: CASTSFGTGFLLGVNTEAFF.

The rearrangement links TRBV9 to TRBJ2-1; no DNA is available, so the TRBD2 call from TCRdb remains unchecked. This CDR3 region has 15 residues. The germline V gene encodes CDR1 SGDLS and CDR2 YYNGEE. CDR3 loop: CASSVSAGGPDEQFF.

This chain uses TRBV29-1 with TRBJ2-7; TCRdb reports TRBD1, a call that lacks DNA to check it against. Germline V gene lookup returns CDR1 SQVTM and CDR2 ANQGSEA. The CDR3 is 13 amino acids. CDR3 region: CSVPGQGLNEQYF.

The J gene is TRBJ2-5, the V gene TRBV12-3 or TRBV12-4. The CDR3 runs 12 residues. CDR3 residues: CASSLTEETQYF.

CDR3 amino acids: CASSPLPSYNEQFF. This chain joins TRBV7-6 and TRBJ2-1. The germline gives CDR1 SGHVS, CDR2 FNYEAQ. The CDR3 totals 14 residues. The full variable domain, with the rest looked up from reference TRBV7-6 and TRBJ2-1, is GAGVSQSPRYKVTKRGQDVALRCDPISGHVSLYWYRQALGQGPEFLTYFNYEAQQDKSGLPNDRFSAERPEGSISTLTIQRTEQRDSAMYRCASSPLPSYNEQFFGPGTRLTVL.

The CDR3 protein is CATSSSEGETQYF. The chain carries TRBV15 and TRBJ2-5; TCRdb outputs TRBD2, but without DNA this stays unchecked. The length of the CDR3 is 13 residues. Looked up from germline, CDR1 is LNHNV and CDR2 is YYDKDF (reference sequence).

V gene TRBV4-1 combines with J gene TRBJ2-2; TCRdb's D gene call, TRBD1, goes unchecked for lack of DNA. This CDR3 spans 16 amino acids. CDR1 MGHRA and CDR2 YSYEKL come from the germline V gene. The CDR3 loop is CASSQVGGANTGELFF.

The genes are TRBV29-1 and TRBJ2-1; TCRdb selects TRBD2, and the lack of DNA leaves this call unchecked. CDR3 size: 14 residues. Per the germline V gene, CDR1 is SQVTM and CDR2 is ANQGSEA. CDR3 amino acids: CSVALAGGYNEQFF.

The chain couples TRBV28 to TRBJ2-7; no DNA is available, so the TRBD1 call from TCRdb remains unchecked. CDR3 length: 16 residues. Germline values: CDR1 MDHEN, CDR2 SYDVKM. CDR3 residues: CASSFGRGRGAYEQYF.

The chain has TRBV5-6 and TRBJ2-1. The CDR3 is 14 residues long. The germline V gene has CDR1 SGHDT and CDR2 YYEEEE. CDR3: CASSPVWDSNEQFF.

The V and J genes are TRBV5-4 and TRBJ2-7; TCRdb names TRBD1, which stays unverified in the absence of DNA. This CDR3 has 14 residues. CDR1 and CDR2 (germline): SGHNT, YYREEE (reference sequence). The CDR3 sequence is CASSSGGAVWEQYF.

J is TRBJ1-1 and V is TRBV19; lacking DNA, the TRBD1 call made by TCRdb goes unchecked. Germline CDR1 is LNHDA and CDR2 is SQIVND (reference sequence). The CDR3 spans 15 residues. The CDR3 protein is CASLWTGGVNTEAFF.

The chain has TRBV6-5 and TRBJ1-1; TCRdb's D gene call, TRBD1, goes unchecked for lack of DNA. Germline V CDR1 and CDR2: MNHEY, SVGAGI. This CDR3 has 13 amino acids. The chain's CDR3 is CASSYSWDGEAFF.

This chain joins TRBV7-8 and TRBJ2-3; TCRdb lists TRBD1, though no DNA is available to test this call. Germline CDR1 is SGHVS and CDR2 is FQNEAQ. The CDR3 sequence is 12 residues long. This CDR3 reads CASSPRRDTQYF.

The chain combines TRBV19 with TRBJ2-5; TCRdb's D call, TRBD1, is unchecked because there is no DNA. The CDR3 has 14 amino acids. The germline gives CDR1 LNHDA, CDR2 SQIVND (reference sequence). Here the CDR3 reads CASSMEQGVATQYF.

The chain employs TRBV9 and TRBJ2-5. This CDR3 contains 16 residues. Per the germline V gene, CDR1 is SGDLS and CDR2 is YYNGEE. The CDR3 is CASSADRVAGGETQYF. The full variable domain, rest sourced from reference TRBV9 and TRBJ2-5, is DSGVTQTPKHLITATGQRVTLRCSPRSGDLSVYWYQQSLDQGLQFLIQYYNGEERAKGNILERFSAQQFPDLHSELNLSSLELGDSALYFCASSADRVAGGETQYFGPGTRLLVL.

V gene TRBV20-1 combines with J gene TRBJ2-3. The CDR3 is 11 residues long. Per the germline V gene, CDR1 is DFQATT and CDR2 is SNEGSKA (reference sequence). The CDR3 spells CSARLWDTQYF.

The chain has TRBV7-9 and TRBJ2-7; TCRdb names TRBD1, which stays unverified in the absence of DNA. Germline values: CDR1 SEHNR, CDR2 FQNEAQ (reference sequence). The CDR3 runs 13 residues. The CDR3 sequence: CASSWGGSYEQYF.

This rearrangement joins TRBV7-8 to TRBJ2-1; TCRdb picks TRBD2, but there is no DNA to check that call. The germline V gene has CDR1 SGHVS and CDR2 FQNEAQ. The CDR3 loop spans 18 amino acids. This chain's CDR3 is CASSSIFGRLATHNEQFF.

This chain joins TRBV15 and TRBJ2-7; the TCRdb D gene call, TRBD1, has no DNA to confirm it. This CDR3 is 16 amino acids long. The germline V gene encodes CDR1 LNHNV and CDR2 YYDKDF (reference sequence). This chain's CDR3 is CATSQDRSSRSYEQYF.

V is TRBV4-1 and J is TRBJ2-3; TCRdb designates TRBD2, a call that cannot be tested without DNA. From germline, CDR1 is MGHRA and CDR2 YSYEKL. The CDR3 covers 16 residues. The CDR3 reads CASSQVAARAEDTQYF.

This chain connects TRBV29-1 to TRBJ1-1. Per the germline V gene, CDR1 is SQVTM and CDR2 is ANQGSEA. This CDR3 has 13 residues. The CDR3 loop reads CSGLTDLSSEAFF.

CDR3: CASSEGPGGTDTQYF. The chain combines TRBV5-1 with TRBJ2-3. This CDR3 is 15 amino acids long. Germline lookup yields CDR1 SGHRS and CDR2 YFSETQ.